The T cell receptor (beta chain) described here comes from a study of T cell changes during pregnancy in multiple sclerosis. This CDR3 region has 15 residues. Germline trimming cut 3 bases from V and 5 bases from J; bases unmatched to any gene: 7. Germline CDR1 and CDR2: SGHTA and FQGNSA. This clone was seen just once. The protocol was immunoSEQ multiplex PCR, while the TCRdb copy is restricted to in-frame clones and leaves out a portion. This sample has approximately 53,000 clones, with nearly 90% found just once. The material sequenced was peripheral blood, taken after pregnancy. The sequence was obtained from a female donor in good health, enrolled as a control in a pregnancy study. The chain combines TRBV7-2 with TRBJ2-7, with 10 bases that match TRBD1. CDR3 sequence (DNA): TGTGCCAGCAGCTTCCGGGACAGGGGCTTCAACGAGCAGTACTTC. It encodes CASSFRDRGFNEQYF.